This TCR beta chain was sequenced during a study of blood T cells in healthy people across ages. General study points: A roughly linear fall in TCR beta diversity per million T cells was seen with increasing age.

With a J-beta primer mix and a sample-barcoded 5' primer, a second PCR ran about 7 to 12 cycles. TCRdb redid the calling of the 5' RACE reads with MiXCR, one entry per CDR3 protein. Of almost 1 million distinct CDR3 sequences in the sample, just over 50% are singletons; the top ten hold 20% to 25%. This clonotype was seen more than once but under ten times. The antigen is undetermined. Trimming cost V 2 bases and J 0 bases, with 10 bases left between them. From germline, CDR1 is SGHTA and CDR2 FQGNSA. The length of the CDR3 is 16 residues. The chain is built from TRBV7-2 and TRBJ2-2; no reliable D call. Sequenced: blood. This sequence originates from a woman in her sixties or seventies in good health. The CDR3 here is CASSLSGYPNTGELFF. The CDR3 DNA reads TGTGCCAGCAGCTTATCCGGGTACCCGAACACCGGGGAGCTGTTTTTT.